Listed below are T cell receptor beta chains from one sample, sequenced in a study of cytomegalovirus exposure and HLA in healthy donors. Clones were sequenced by immunoSEQ multiplex PCR, and TCRdb holds only the in-frame ones, with some missing. The repertoire table contains about 78,000 clones. Sequenced material: PBMCs. Source of these receptors: a female donor in good health and CMV-seropositive. Both conserved end residues are part of each CDR3. A D gene is named only where the DNA matches it firmly.

d_gene	j_gene	v_gene	CDR3aa	CDR3nt
TRBD1	TRBJ1-2	TRBV29-1	CSAEGIKGQGNYGYTF	TGCAGCGCTGAAGGGATCAAGGGACAGGGAAACTATGGCTACACCTTC
NA	TRBJ1-2	TRBV28	CASSLYGWQYGYTF	TGTGCCAGCAGTTTATATGGTTGGCAGTATGGCTACACCTTC
TRBD2	TRBJ2-1	TRBV2	CASSNPIPSGSSYNEQFF	TGTGCCAGCAGCAATCCCATCCCTAGCGGGAGCTCCTACAATGAGCAGTTCTTC
TRBD2	TRBJ2-5	TRBV11-1	CASSPREIGETQYF	TGTGCCAGCAGCCCGCGGGAGATAGGAGAGACCCAGTACTTC
NA	TRBJ2-1	TRBV4-1	CASSQRIGNEQFF	TGCGCCAGCAGCCAGCGGATTGGCAATGAGCAGTTCTTC
TRBD2	TRBJ2-1	TRBV7-9	CASQTGTSGIGEQFF	TGTGCCAGCCAGACCGGGACTAGCGGGATTGGTGAGCAGTTCTTC
TRBD2	TRBJ2-7	TRBV4-2	CASSPSREWNYEQYF	TGTGCCAGCAGCCCGTCGCGGGAGTGGAACTACGAGCAGTACTTC
NA	TRBJ1-2	TRBV2	CASSEGQVSYGYTF	TGTGCCAGCAGTGAAGGACAGGTATCATATGGCTACACCTTC
TRBD2	TRBJ2-7	TRBV16	CASSQGGYEQYF	TGTGCCAGCAGCCAGGGGGGGTACGAGCAGTACTTC
NA	TRBJ2-2	TRBV6-4	CASALWGDTGELFF	TGTGCCAGCGCATTGTGGGGGGACACCGGGGAGCTGTTTTTT
TRBD2	TRBJ2-1	TRBV7-3	CASSPGLASYNEQFF	TGTGCCAGCAGCCCTGGACTAGCCTCCTACAATGAGCAGTTCTTC
TRBD2	TRBJ2-1	TRBV6-5	CASSSSLAEYNEQFF	TGTGCCAGCAGTTCTTCACTAGCGGAGTACAATGAGCAGTTCTTC
NA	TRBJ2-2	TRBV2	CASSVWGGPPNTGELFF	TGTGCCAGCAGTGTATGGGGGGGGCCACCGAACACCGGGGAGCTGTTTTTT
NA	TRBJ2-7	TRBV7-6	CASSSRESPSTYEQYF	TGTGCCAGCAGCTCTAGGGAGAGTCCCTCGACCTACGAGCAGTACTTC
NA	TRBJ2-3	TRBV9	CASSPRLGVDTQYF	TGTGCCAGCAGCCCTAGGTTAGGGGTAGATACGCAGTATTTT
NA	TRBJ1-2	TRBV6-5	CASRTVYGYTF	TGTGCCAGCAGAACAGTCTATGGCTACACCTTC
NA	TRBJ1-4	TRBV5-5	CASSLQGSSSELFF	TGTGCCAGCAGCTTGCAAGGATCCTCGAGCGAACTGTTTTTT
TRBD1	TRBJ1-1	TRBV7-3	CASSLVGTENTEAFF	TGTGCCAGCAGCTTAGTAGGGACAGAAAACACTGAAGCTTTCTTT
NA	TRBJ1-3	TRBV28	CASTVGGTGNTIYF	TGTGCCAGCACCGTTGGTGGCACAGGAAACACCATATATTTT
NA	TRBJ1-1	TRBV29-1	CSVEDGAGVNTEAFF	TGCAGCGTTGAAGATGGGGCAGGGGTGAACACTGAAGCTTTCTTT
NA	TRBJ1-2	TRBV7-8	CASSIRGSDYGYTF	TGTGCCAGCAGCATCAGGGGTTCGGACTATGGCTACACCTTC
NA	TRBJ2-7	TRBV5-5	CASSLVDSYEQYF	TGTGCCAGCAGCTTGGTAGATTCCTACGAGCAGTACTTC
NA	TRBJ2-2	TRBV7-2	CASRRQGNTGELFF	TGTGCCAGCAGACGTCAGGGGAACACCGGGGAGCTGTTTTTT
NA	TRBJ1-2	TRBV10-3	CAISRDMNYGYTF	TGTGCCATCAGTCGGGACATGAACTATGGCTACACCTTC
TRBD1	TRBJ2-7	TRBV28	CASSLGTGAYEQYF	TGTGCCAGCAGTTTAGGGACAGGAGCCTACGAGCAGTACTTC
TRBD2	TRBJ2-2	TRBV6-6	CASSFLAGETGELFF	TGTGCCAGCAGTTTCCTAGCGGGAGAGACCGGGGAGCTGTTTTTT
NA	TRBJ1-5	TRBV6-1	CASSGNRGRDLGNQPQHF	TGTGCCAGCAGTGGGAATCGAGGCCGTGACCTTGGCAATCAGCCCCAGCATTTT
NA	TRBJ2-7	TRBV4-2	CASSQELVDEQYF	TGTGCCAGCAGCCAAGAACTAGTCGACGAGCAGTACTTC
TRBD2	TRBJ2-5	TRBV4-1	CASSQDTLAGGQETQYF	TGCGCCAGCAGCCAAGATACCCTAGCGGGAGGGCAAGAGACCCAGTACTTC
TRBD1	TRBJ2-7	TRBV4-1	CASSQGAQGAYEQYF	TGCGCCAGCAGCCAAGGGGCCCAGGGGGCCTACGAGCAGTACTTC
TRBD2	TRBJ2-3	TRBV6-6	CASSYSSGSRTDTQYF	TGTGCCAGCAGTTACTCGAGCGGGAGTCGCACAGATACGCAGTATTTT
TRBD2	TRBJ2-5	TRBV5-1	CASRQAGGDETQYF	TGCGCCAGCAGGCAGGCGGGAGGCGATGAGACCCAGTACTTC
NA	TRBJ1-5	TRBV19	CASSIKQYSNQPQHF	TGTGCCAGTAGTATTAAACAGTATAGCAATCAGCCCCAGCATTTT
NA	TRBJ1-1	TRBV13	CASSSGTQEAFF	TGTGCCAGCAGCTCCGGGACACAAGAAGCTTTCTTT
TRBD1	TRBJ1-6	TRBV6-5	CASSFPTGVSTLHF	TGTGCCAGCAGTTTTCCAACAGGGGTGAGCACCCTCCACTTT
NA	TRBJ2-7	TRBV13	CASSRVGGQSYEQYF	TGTGCCAGCAGCCGGGTAGGGGGTCAATCCTACGAGCAGTACTTC
TRBD1	TRBJ1-3	TRBV5-6	CASGGPGNTIYF	TGTGCCTCAGGGGGCCCCGGAAACACCATATATTTT
TRBD2	TRBJ2-5	TRBV4-2	CASSQITTSLAGGEETQYF	TGTGCCAGCAGCCAAATCACAACGTCACTAGCGGGAGGAGAGGAGACCCAGTACTTC
NA	TRBJ1-2	TRBV19	CASSMGAGPGYGYTF	TGTGCCAGTAGTATGGGTGCGGGGCCGGGCTATGGCTACACCTTC
TRBD1	TRBJ2-2	TRBV27	CASSIRQGGTGELFF	TGTGCCAGCAGTATCCGACAGGGGGGCACCGGGGAGCTGTTTTTT
NA	TRBJ2-3	TRBV7-2	CASSSQPRLEADTQYF	TGTGCCAGCAGCTCACAACCGAGACTAGAGGCAGATACGCAGTATTTT
TRBD1	TRBJ1-3	TRBV5-4	CASSSDRVVGNTIYF	TGTGCCAGCAGCTCGGACAGGGTGGTTGGAAACACCATATATTTT
TRBD1	TRBJ1-5	TRBV5-6	CASSLQGARQPQHF	TGTGCCAGCAGCTTACAGGGGGCGAGACAGCCCCAGCATTTT
TRBD1	TRBJ2-7	TRBV7-9	CASSFADRERPVVYEQYF	TGTGCCAGCAGCTTTGCGGACAGGGAAAGGCCAGTCGTCTACGAGCAGTACTTC
TRBD2	TRBJ2-2	TRBV5-1	CASTGLVGTGELFF	TGCGCCAGCACGGGACTAGTGGGCACCGGGGAGCTGTTTTTT
TRBD2	TRBJ2-3	TRBV7-9	CASSSPKWEGPDTQYF	TGTGCCAGCAGCTCCCCCAAGTGGGAGGGCCCAGATACGCAGTATTTT
NA	TRBJ2-2	TRBV5-1	CASSWTGVHTGELFF	TGCGCCAGCAGCTGGACGGGGGTACACACCGGGGAGCTGTTTTTT
NA	TRBJ2-5	TRBV7-6	CASSQLGTTQETQYF	TGTGCCAGCAGCCAGCTCGGGACAACTCAAGAGACCCAGTACTTC